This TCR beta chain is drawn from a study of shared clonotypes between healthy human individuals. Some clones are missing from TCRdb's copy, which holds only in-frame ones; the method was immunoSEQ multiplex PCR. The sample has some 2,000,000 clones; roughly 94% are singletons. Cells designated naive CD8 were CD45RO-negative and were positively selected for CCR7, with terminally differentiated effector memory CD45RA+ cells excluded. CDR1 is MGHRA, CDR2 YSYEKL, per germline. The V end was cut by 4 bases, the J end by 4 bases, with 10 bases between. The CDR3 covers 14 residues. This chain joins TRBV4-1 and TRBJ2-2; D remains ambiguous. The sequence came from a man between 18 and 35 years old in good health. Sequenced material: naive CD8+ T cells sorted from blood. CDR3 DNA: TGCGCCAGCAGCCCGGCCCTAACCACCGGGGAGCTGTTTTTT. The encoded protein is CASSPALTTGELFF.